These 28 T cell receptor beta chains were sequenced from one sample in a study of Graves' ophthalmopathy and Graves' hyperthyroidism. RNA transcripts yielded amplified TCR beta CDR3 regions. Following a first-round RT-PCR that used HTBI primers, a second-round multiplex PCR was carried out. A single record per CDR3 protein comes from TCRdb applying MiXCR to the multiplex PCR reads. The sample lists over a million distinct CDR3 sequences, 35% to 45% occurring once. The material sequenced was peripheral blood or thyroid tissue (not recorded which). The receptors originated from an adult man with Graves' hyperthyroidism.

There are many counts of this clonotype. The chain joins TRBV15 to TRBJ1-1; D remains unclear. Trimming shortened V by 0 bases and J by 6 bases, and 5 bases separated the two germline ends. The CDR3 runs 12 residues. Germline V gives CDR1 LNHNV, CDR2 YYDKDF (reference sequence). CDR3 DNA sequence: TGTGCCACCAGCAGAGATTTCTCTGAAGCTTTCTTT. It is translated as CATSRDFSEAFF.

This clonotype occurred many times. An end of the junction differs from the germline gene, which may be a read error. V is TRBV4-1 and J is TRBJ1-1, with 8 bases that match TRBD1. This CDR3 region has 13 residues. Germline V lookup: CDR1 MGHRA, CDR2 YSYEKL. CDR3 sequence reads: CASSQDRGTEAFF. DNA for the CDR3: TGTGCCAGCAGCCAAGACAGGGGCACTGAAGCTTTCTTT.

This clonotype was counted ten times or more. The genes are TRBV2 and TRBJ1-2, with no clear D. Trimming left V 6 bases short and J 3 bases short, with 11 bases between. The CDR3 is made up of 13 amino acids. CDR1 is SNHLY, CDR2 FYNNEI, per germline. The CDR3 protein is CASRRESDYGYTF. The CDR3 nucleotides read TGTGCCAGCAGGCGAGAATCCGACTATGGCTACACCTTC. Using reference TRBV2 and TRBJ1-2 for the parts outside the CDR3, the full variable domain is EPEVTQTPSHQVTQMGQEVILRCVPISNHLYFYWYRQILGQKVEFLVSFYNNEISEKSEIFDDQFSVERPDGSNFTLKIRSTKLEDSAMYFCASRRESDYGYTFGSGTRLTVV.

As regards this clonotype: A read error is possible here, since a much larger clone lies one base away. Here the CDR3 omits its conserved ending phenylalanine or tryptophan, so a read error is the likely source. V gene TRBV12-3 or TRBV12-4 combines with J gene TRBJ2-5; D possibly corresponds to TRBD2 (6 bases). CDR3 length: 15 residues. V was pared by 7 bases and J by 3 bases, with 18 bases between. DNA for the CDR3: TGTGCCAGCATGTTCCTTGTGGGCGGGGAAGAGACCCAGTACTCC. The encoded protein is CASMFLVGGEETQYS.

The chain recombines TRBV29-1 with TRBJ1-3, with 9 bases fitting TRBD1. The CDR3 sequence is 15 residues long. V lost 5 bases to trimming and J lost 0 bases; unmatched junction nucleotides: 5. CDR1 and CDR2 (germline): SQVTM, ANQGSEA. CDR3 in DNA: TGCAGCGTTCGGACAGGGGCCGACTCTGGAAACACCATATATTTT. It is translated as CSVRTGADSGNTIYF.

V and J are TRBV25-1 and TRBJ1-2; 7 bases line up with TRBD1. CDR1 is MGHDK and CDR2 is SYGVNS in the germline V gene. The CDR3 sequence is 13 residues long. Losses at the gene ends were 7 bases for V and 3 bases for J; bases not matched to a gene: 5. CDR3 sequence reads: CASKGRGYYGYTF. In DNA, the CDR3 is TGTGCCAGCAAGGGCAGGGGGTACTATGGCTACACCTTC.

This clonotype was picked up many times. CDR3 nucleotide sequence: TGTGCCAGCAGTGAAGGGGGACCTAACTATGGCTACACCTTC. Amino acids: CASSEGGPNYGYTF. V is TRBV6-1 and J is TRBJ1-2; TRBD1 might be the D (5 bases). The germline V gene encodes CDR1 MNHNS and CDR2 SASEGT. V lost 1 base and J lost 0, with 6 bases in between. The CDR3 length is 14 residues.

This clonotype appeared many times. This rearrangement joins TRBV20-1 to TRBJ2-7, with 10 bases identical to TRBD1. Germline lookup yields CDR1 DFQATT and CDR2 SNEGSKA (reference sequence). Trimming cost V 5 bases and J 6 bases; bases outside gene matches: 7. The CDR3 is 13 residues long. The DNA of the CDR3 is TGCAGTGCTTACCGGGACAGGGGCCTCGAGCAGTACTTC. Protein: CSAYRDRGLEQYF.

V usage is TRBV25-1 and J usage is TRBJ2-7; 15 positions match TRBD2. CDR3 length: 15 amino acids. V shed 3 bases and J 6 bases; nucleotides not matched to a gene: 3. Per germline, CDR1 MGHDK and CDR2 SYGVNS. CDR3 in amino acids: CASSDPGLAGGEQYF. The CDR3 nucleotides read TGTGCCAGCAGTGACCCGGGACTAGCGGGAGGCGAGCAGTACTTC.

Notes on this clonotype: This may be a read error, as it is one base from a much larger clone. The genes are TRBV20-1 and TRBJ2-7; the match to TRBD1 covers 11 bases. Per the germline V gene, CDR1 is DFQATT and CDR2 is SNEGSKA (reference sequence). Trimming cost V 4 bases and J 7 bases; bases outside gene matches: 12. The CDR3 has 15 residues. The CDR3 DNA reads TGCAGTGCTAAGCGCAGGACAGGGGGCTCCGGGGAGCAGTACTTC. Translation gives CSAKRRTGGSGEQYF.

This clonotype was counted many times. The CDR3 region has the DNA TGCGCCAGCAGCCAAGGACTGGTTGAAAAACTGTTTTTT. Encoded protein: CASSQGLVEKLFF. V is TRBV4-1 and J is TRBJ1-4; D unresolved. Between the trimmed V and J ends, which lost 1 base and 7 bases, there was a span of 7 bases. In germline, CDR1 is MGHRA, CDR2 YSYEKL. The CDR3 spans 13 residues.

Details on this clonotype: Given a much more abundant clone one base away, this may be a read error. The V gene is TRBV10-2, the J gene TRBJ2-5; D possibly corresponds to TRBD2 (7 bases). CDR1 and CDR2 (germline): WSHSY, SAAADI. CDR3 length: 14 residues. The CDR3 region has the DNA TGTGCCAGCAGTGAAAATAGGGGGGGAGGGACCCAGTACTTC. Translated: CASSENRGGGTQYF.

This clonotype was recorded at least ten times. This chain links TRBV5-6 with TRBJ1-6; the D gene is possibly TRBD1 (6 bases). The CDR3 covers 16 residues. The germline V gene encodes CDR1 SGHDT and CDR2 YYEEEE. The germline V and J ends were trimmed by 0 bases and 9 bases, with 16 bases remaining between them. CDR3 nucleotides: TGTGCCAGCAGCTTGGAAGCAGGGGACGTCGGTTCACCCCTCCACTTT. It specifies CASSLEAGDVGSPLHF.

This clonotype showed up many times. The DNA for the CDR3 is TGTGCCAGCAGCCAATCTTGGGAGACCCAGTACTTC. Its protein is CASSQSWETQYF. The V and J genes are TRBV7-9 and TRBJ2-5; D gene uncertain. The V end lost 5 bases, the J end lost 5 bases, and 9 bases lay between the germline ends. The germline CDR1 and CDR2 sequences are SEHNR and FQNEAQ (reference sequence). This CDR3 has 12 amino acids.

The table lists this clonotype with many counts. The chain carries TRBV15 and TRBJ2-5; a possible D gene is TRBD2 (5 bases). Deletions cut 2 bases from V and 3 bases from J, with 19 bases between. Germline V gene lookup returns CDR1 LNHNV and CDR2 YYDKDF (reference sequence). This CDR3 contains 17 residues. The chain's CDR3 is CATSRRESARLKETQYF. The CDR3 coding sequence is TGTGCCACCAGCAGACGCGAAAGCGCGCGACTAAAAGAGACCCAGTACTTC.

This clonotype has only a few counts. The chain's CDR3 is CASSYPVDGETQYF. The CDR3 DNA follows: TGTGCCAGCAGTTACCCTGTTGACGGGGAGACCCAGTACTTC. This chain links TRBV6-5 with TRBJ2-5; D not certain. The CDR3 contains 14 residues. V was trimmed by 2 bases and J by 5 bases, leaving 12 bases between them. Germline assignment: CDR1 MNHEY and CDR2 SVGAGI.

The sample holds a few counts of this clonotype. J is TRBJ2-2 and V is TRBV7-2; D perhaps matches TRBD2 (6 bases). The CDR3 spans 15 residues. CDR1 SGHTA and CDR2 FQGNSA come from the germline V gene. V was pared by 1 base and J by 8 bases, with 14 bases between. Written as DNA, the CDR3 is TGTGCCAGCAGCTTAGGCCTGGATCGGGGGGGGGAGCTGTTTTTT. It encodes CASSLGLDRGGELFF.

This clonotype was picked up many times. This chain links TRBV2 with TRBJ2-7; the D gene is possibly TRBD1 (5 bases). Germline CDR1 reads SNHLY; CDR2 reads FYNNEI. The CDR3 spans 12 residues. Trimming left V 7 bases short and J 5 bases short, with 12 bases between. CDR3 sequence: CASTEGVDEQYF. In DNA form, the CDR3 reads TGTGCCAGCACCGAAGGGGTAGACGAGCAGTACTTC.

This clonotype was seen a single time. V is TRBV7-2 and J is TRBJ2-5; 9 nucleotides match TRBD1. The CDR3 spans 15 residues. The trim removed 6 bases at V and 2 bases at J, leaving 7 bases unmatched. The germline V gene has CDR1 SGHTA and CDR2 FQGNSA. CDR3 nucleotides: TGTGCCAGCAGTTCAGGGGACAGGGAACAAGAGACCCAGTACTTC. Protein sequence: CASSSGDREQETQYF.

This clonotype was picked up a small number of times. One base away lies a much larger clone, so this may be a sequencing read error. The chain recombines TRBV7-8 with TRBJ1-2, with TRBD1 matching over 7 bases. V was clipped by 4 bases and J by 8 bases; unmatched bases: 7. The germline V gene encodes CDR1 SGHVS and CDR2 FQNEAQ. The CDR3 runs 13 residues. CDR3 residues: CASSYGQAGGYTF. For the CDR3, the DNA is TGTGCCAGCAGCTACGGACAGGCCGGGGGCTACACCTTC.

The chain employs TRBV10-2 and TRBJ2-7; 10 bases align to TRBD1. The ends lost 9 bases at V and 3 bases at J; junction bases unmatched: 8. Germline V lookup: CDR1 WSHSY, CDR2 SAAADI. This CDR3 is 14 amino acids long. In DNA form, the CDR3 reads TGCGCCAGTATTCCGGGACAGGGGAACTACGAGCAGTACTTC. Translated: CASIPGQGNYEQYF.

This clonotype was seen ten or more times. This rearrangement joins TRBV25-1 to TRBJ2-5; D is perhaps TRBD2 (5 bases). In germline, CDR1 is MGHDK, CDR2 SYGVNS. The CDR3 length is 18 residues. Trimming shortened V by 1 base and J by 0 bases, and 18 bases separated the two germline ends. CDR3 DNA sequence: TGTGCCAGCAGTGAATCCGAGGAACCTACGGGGTACCAAGAGACCCAGTACTTC. Translating it yields CASSESEEPTGYQETQYF.

Worth noting for this clonotype: The CDR3 ends on some other residue instead of the conserved phenylalanine or tryptophan, so this is likely a read error. This chain connects TRBV7-9 to TRBJ2-7; D not resolved. Trimming stripped 3 bases from V and 4 bases from J, with 10 bases between. Germline CDR1 reads SEHNR; CDR2 reads FQNEAQ (reference sequence). The CDR3 sequence is 13 residues long. The CDR3 DNA is TGTGCCAGCAGCTTGGGTCGCGCTTACGAGCAGTACCTC. Translating it yields CASSLGRAYEQYL.

This clonotype was seen many times. The V gene is TRBV25-1, the J gene TRBJ2-7; D is tentatively TRBD1 or TRBD2 (5 bases each). The germline CDR1 and CDR2 sequences are MGHDK and SYGVNS. The CDR3 is made up of 11 amino acids. V was shortened by 8 bases and J by 0 bases, with 5 bases between the two germline ends. In DNA form, the CDR3 reads TGTGCCAGCGGGACCTCCTACGAGCAGTACTTC. Protein product: CASGTSYEQYF.

This clonotype was seen a few times. The V gene is TRBV11-2, the J gene TRBJ2-7, with TRBD1 identical over 8 bases. CDR1 is SGHAT, CDR2 FQNNGV, per germline. This CDR3 region has 15 residues. Trimming took 5 bases from V and 2 from J; bases not matched to a gene: 8. The CDR3 sequence: CASSQTTGGTYEQYF. The CDR3 DNA is TGTGCCAGCAGCCAAACAACAGGGGGGACCTACGAGCAGTACTTC.

This clonotype was observed a few times. The chain joins TRBV20-1 to TRBJ2-7; 8 nucleotides agree with TRBD2. The length of the CDR3 is 13 residues. Losses at the gene ends were 2 bases for V and 5 bases for J; bases not matched to a gene: 5. Germline V gene data show CDR1 as DFQATT and CDR2 as SNEGSKA (reference sequence). The CDR3 spells CSARTGGPHEQYF. The CDR3 nucleotides are TGCAGTGCTAGAACGGGAGGGCCTCACGAGCAGTACTTC.

In its sample, this clonotype was seen a few times. The J gene is TRBJ1-4, the V gene TRBV11-2; D unresolved. The CDR3 has 15 residues. V shed 3 bases and J shed 11 bases, with 19 bases lying between them. The germline V gene has CDR1 SGHAT and CDR2 FQNNGV. CDR3 sequence: CASSLAGHRVGKLFF. The CDR3 nucleotides read TGTGCCAGCAGCTTGGCAGGTCATCGGGTGGGGAAACTGTTTTTT.

This clonotype was observed many times. The rearrangement joins TRBV9 to TRBJ2-5; TRBD2 agrees at 7 bases. The CDR3 runs 16 residues. The V gene's germline CDR1 is SGDLS and CDR2 YYNGEE. Unmatched junction bases numbered 10, after V lost 0 bases and J lost 5 bases. CDR3 nucleotide sequence: TGTGCCAGCAGCGTAGATGGACTAGATCTTGGGGAGACCCAGTACTTC. Translating it yields CASSVDGLDLGETQYF.